This T cell receptor beta chain was sequenced during a study of CD8 T cells in ankylosing spondylitis. This clonotype has only a few counts. Its antigen is unidentified. Study-wide points: Seven or eight highly homologous variants formed a TCR beta motif that appeared characteristic of ankylosing spondylitis blood.

The CDR3 loop spans 15 amino acids. CDR1 is LGHNA, CDR2 YNFKEQ, per germline. The V gene lost 1 base and the J gene lost 0 bases, with 9 bases spanning the gap. TCRdb processed the 5' RACE reads anew with MiXCR; each CDR3 protein has one entry. The table lists 650,000 to 800,000 distinct CDR3 sequences, around 19% of them singletons. Input material: blood, either unsorted or a sorted T cell fraction (not recorded which). The V and J genes are TRBV4-2 and TRBJ1-1; D is unresolved. The sequence derives from a male donor with ankylosing spondylitis. CDR3: CASSQAQLMNTEAFF. The CDR3 DNA reads as TGTGCCAGCAGCCAAGCCCAACTAATGAACACTGAAGCTTTCTTT.